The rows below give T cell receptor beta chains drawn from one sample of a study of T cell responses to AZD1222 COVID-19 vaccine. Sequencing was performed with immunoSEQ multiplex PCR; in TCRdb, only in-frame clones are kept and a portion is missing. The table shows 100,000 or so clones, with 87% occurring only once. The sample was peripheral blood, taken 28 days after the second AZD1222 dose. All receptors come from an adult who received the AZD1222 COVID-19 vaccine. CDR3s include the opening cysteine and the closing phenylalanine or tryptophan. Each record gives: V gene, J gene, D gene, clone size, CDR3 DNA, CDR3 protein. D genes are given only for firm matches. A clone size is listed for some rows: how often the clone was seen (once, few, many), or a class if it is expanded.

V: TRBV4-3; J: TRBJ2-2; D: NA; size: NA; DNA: TGCGCCAGCAGCCAAGACTCTACTCATCCCACGAACACCGGGGAGCTGTTTTTT; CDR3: CASSQDSTHPTNTGELFF
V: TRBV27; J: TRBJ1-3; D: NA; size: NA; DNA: TGTGCCAGCAGTTTGTTGGCGGGAACCTCTGGAAACACCATATATTTT; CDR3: CASSLLAGTSGNTIYF
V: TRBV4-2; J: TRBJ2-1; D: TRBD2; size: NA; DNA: TGTGCCAGCAGCCAAGAGACTAGCTGGAGCTCCTACAATGAGCAGTTCTTC; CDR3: CASSQETSWSSYNEQFF
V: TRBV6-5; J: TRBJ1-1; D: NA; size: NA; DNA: TGTGCCAGCAGCCTTTCTCGTATGAACACTGAAGCTTTCTTT; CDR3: CASSLSRMNTEAFF
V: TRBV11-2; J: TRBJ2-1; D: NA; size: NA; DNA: TGTGCCAGCAGCCGACGGGTTTCCCATGAGCAGTTCTTC; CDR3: CASSRRVSHEQFF
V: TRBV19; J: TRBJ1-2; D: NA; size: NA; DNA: TGTGCCAGTACGGAAGTGGGATCTGGTGGCTACACCTTC; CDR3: CASTEVGSGGYTF
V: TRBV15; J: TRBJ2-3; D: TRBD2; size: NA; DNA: TGTGCCACCAGCAGAGCAGCGGGGGGGACAGATACGCAGTATTTT; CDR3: CATSRAAGGTDTQYF
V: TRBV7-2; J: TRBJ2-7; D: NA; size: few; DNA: TGTGCCAGCAGCTTAGAGGGGCTTGGGAACGAGCAGTACTTC; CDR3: CASSLEGLGNEQYF
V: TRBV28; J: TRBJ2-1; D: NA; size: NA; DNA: TGTGCCAGCAGTGAAATAGGCGAGGACAATGAGCAGTTCTTC; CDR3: CASSEIGEDNEQFF
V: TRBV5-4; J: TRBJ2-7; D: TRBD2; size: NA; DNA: TGTGCCAGCAGGGTTAGCGGGGGGCCCTACGAGCAGTACTTC; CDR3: CASRVSGGPYEQYF
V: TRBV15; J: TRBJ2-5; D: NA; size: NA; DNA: TGTGCCACCGAAAAGGGTCGGTACCAAGAGACCCAGTACTTC; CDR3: CATEKGRYQETQYF
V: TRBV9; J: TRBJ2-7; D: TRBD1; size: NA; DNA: TGTGCCAGCAGCGGGTCGGGACAGGGCCGCGAGCAGTACTTC; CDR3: CASSGSGQGREQYF
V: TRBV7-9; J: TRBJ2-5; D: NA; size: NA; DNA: TGTGCCAGCAGCCCCTCTACAGAGACCCAGTACTTC; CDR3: CASSPSTETQYF
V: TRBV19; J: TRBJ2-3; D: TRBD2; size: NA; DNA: TGTGCCAGTAGCGGACTAGGGGGCACAGATACGCAGTATTTT; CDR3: CASSGLGGTDTQYF
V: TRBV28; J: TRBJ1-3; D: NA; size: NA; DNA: TGTGCCAGCAGTGTAGAGATTTCTGGAAACACCATATATTTT; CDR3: CASSVEISGNTIYF
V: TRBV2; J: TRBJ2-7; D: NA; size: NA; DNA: TGTGCCAGCGCCCCGGCCATCTACGAGCAGTACTTC; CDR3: CASAPAIYEQYF
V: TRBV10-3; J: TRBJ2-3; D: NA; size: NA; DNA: TGTGCCATCAAGTGGCATGACACAGATACGCAGTATTTT; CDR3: CAIKWHDTDTQYF
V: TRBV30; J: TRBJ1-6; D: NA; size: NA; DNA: TGTGCCTGGAGGGCGGGGGGCTTATATAATTCACCCCTCCACTTT; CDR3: CAWRAGGLYNSPLHF
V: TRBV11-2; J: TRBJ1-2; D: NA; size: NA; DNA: TGTGCCAGCAGCTTATCGGGGGGTTTAGGCTACACCTTC; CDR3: CASSLSGGLGYTF
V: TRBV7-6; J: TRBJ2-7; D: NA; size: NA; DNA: TGTGCCAGCAGCAAAGAAGGGACCACCCCTCGCGAGCAGTACTTC; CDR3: CASSKEGTTPREQYF
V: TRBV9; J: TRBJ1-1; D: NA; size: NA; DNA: TGTGCCAGCAGCCCACCGGGGGACGGGGAAGCTTTCTTT; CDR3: CASSPPGDGEAFF
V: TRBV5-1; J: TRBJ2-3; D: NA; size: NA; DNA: TGCGCCAGCAGCTCCCTCTACACAGATACGCAGTATTTT; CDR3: CASSSLYTDTQYF
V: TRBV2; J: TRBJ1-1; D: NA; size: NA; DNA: TGTGCCAGCAGCGGGGCCCCAGAGAGTGAAGCTTTCTTT; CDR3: CASSGAPESEAFF
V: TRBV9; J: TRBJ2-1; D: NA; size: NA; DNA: TGTGCCAGCAGCGTGGAGGATGGGGCGAGCTCCTACAATGAGCAGTTCTTC; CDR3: CASSVEDGASSYNEQFF
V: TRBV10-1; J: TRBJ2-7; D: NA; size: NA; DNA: TGCGCCAGCAGTGAGTCGGTGGTAGCGGCCGGTGGCGAGGAGCAGTACTTC; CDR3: CASSESVVAAGGEEQYF
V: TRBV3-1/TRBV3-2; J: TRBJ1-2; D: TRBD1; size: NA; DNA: TGTGCCAGCAGCCAAACTCCGACAGGGTATGCTGGCTACACCTTC; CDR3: CASSQTPTGYAGYTF